Listed below are T cell receptor beta chains from one sample, sequenced in a study of blood T cell repertoires in COVID-19. This table comes from immunoSEQ multiplex PCR, and its TCRdb copy is limited to in-frame clones, with some not included. The table records roughly 200,000 clones, roughly 89% of them present only once. The specimen sequenced was peripheral blood. These TCRs come from a young woman who had recovered from COVID-19. Both conserved end residues are part of each CDR3. The D gene is left open where the match is weak. Expanded clones are given a class, and other clones once, few, many or no size at all.

J gene: TRBJ2-1; clone size: NA; D gene: NA; V gene: TRBV29-1; CDR3 DNA: TGCAGCGTTGAAGGGCGGGGCAATGAGCAGTTCTTC; CDR3 protein: CSVEGRGNEQFF
J gene: TRBJ2-5; clone size: NA; D gene: TRBD2; V gene: TRBV27; CDR3 DNA: TGTGCCAGCGCGCGAGAGCGGGGGGCCATGGCCCAGTACTTC; CDR3 protein: CASARERGAMAQYF
J gene: TRBJ2-7; clone size: NA; D gene: TRBD2; V gene: TRBV11-1; CDR3 DNA: TGTGCCAGCAGCTCCCCGGGAGGGATGTACAACGAGCAGTACTTC; CDR3 protein: CASSSPGGMYNEQYF
J gene: TRBJ2-7; clone size: few; D gene: NA; V gene: TRBV4-1; CDR3 DNA: TGCGCCAGCAGCCAACTTGGGAAGGGGTACGAGCAGTACTTC; CDR3 protein: CASSQLGKGYEQYF
J gene: TRBJ2-1; clone size: NA; D gene: TRBD2; V gene: TRBV15; CDR3 DNA: TGTGCCACCAGCAGAACGCGCGGGAGGCAATTCAATGAGCAGTTCTTC; CDR3 protein: CATSRTRGRQFNEQFF
J gene: TRBJ2-1; clone size: NA; D gene: TRBD2; V gene: TRBV6-5; CDR3 DNA: TGTGCCAGCAGTTGGGCGGGAGTCGCCTACAATGAGCAGTTCTTC; CDR3 protein: CASSWAGVAYNEQFF
J gene: TRBJ2-3; clone size: NA; D gene: NA; V gene: TRBV11-2; CDR3 DNA: TGTGCCAGCAGCCCCGGACTAAGCACAGATACGCAGTATTTT; CDR3 protein: CASSPGLSTDTQYF
J gene: TRBJ2-1; clone size: once; D gene: TRBD2; V gene: TRBV5-3; CDR3 DNA: TGTGCCAGAAGCCTATATAGCGGGAGCCACAATGAGCAGTTCTTC; CDR3 protein: CARSLYSGSHNEQFF
J gene: TRBJ1-5; clone size: NA; D gene: NA; V gene: TRBV15; CDR3 DNA: TGTGCCACCAGCAGCGACTGGGGGGGGAATCAGCCCCAGCATTTT; CDR3 protein: CATSSDWGGNQPQHF
J gene: TRBJ1-1; clone size: NA; D gene: NA; V gene: TRBV5-5; CDR3 DNA: TGTGCCAGCAAAATTAAGAACACTGAAGCTTTCTTT; CDR3 protein: CASKIKNTEAFF
J gene: TRBJ1-5; clone size: NA; D gene: TRBD1; V gene: TRBV24-1; CDR3 DNA: TGTGCCACCAGTGGGACAGGGAGGGGCAATCAGCCCCAGCATTTT; CDR3 protein: CATSGTGRGNQPQHF
J gene: TRBJ1-5; clone size: NA; D gene: NA; V gene: TRBV7-2; CDR3 DNA: TGTGCCAGCAGCTTAAGGAGAGTGGCAGGGAATCAGCCCCAGCATTTT; CDR3 protein: CASSLRRVAGNQPQHF
J gene: TRBJ1-5; clone size: NA; D gene: NA; V gene: TRBV10-3; CDR3 DNA: TGTGCCATCATGTCCAGGGTCGATCAGCCCCAGCATTTT; CDR3 protein: CAIMSRVDQPQHF
J gene: TRBJ2-5; clone size: few; D gene: NA; V gene: TRBV6-2/TRBV6-3; CDR3 DNA: TGTGCCAGCAGTGAGGCAGCCCAAGAGACCCAGTACTTC; CDR3 protein: CASSEAAQETQYF
J gene: TRBJ2-1; clone size: few; D gene: NA; V gene: TRBV6-2/TRBV6-3; CDR3 DNA: TGTGCCAGCAGTTACTCGATGAGAGGGAGTAGATACAATGAGCAGTTCTTC; CDR3 protein: CASSYSMRGSRYNEQFF